Below, 9 T cell receptor beta chains from the same sample are listed, as sequenced in a study of shared clonotypes between healthy human individuals. The assay was immunoSEQ multiplex PCR, and TCRdb's table has in-frame clones only and misses some. This sample yields around 2,000,000 clones, of which 95% are seen a single time; approximately 0.13% belongs to the top ten. The specimen was naive CD4+ T cells sorted from blood. Subset defined: CD45RA+ positively selected. These receptors came from a man aged 18 to 29 in good health.

This chain uses TRBV5-1 with TRBJ2-7, with 8 bases lining up with TRBD2. Trimming at V came to 4 bases and at J to 9 bases, leaving 12 bases not matched to a gene. Germline loops: CDR1 SGHRS, CDR2 YFSETQ. The CDR3 length is 14 residues. CDR3 protein: CASSPLSSGEGQYF. The CDR3 DNA reads as TGCGCCAGCAGCCCCCTGAGTAGCGGGGAGGGGCAGTACTTC.

The table lists this clone with a count of one. This chain joins TRBV10-3 and TRBJ1-2, with TRBD1 identical over 11 bases. V lost 6 bases to trimming and J lost 5 bases; unmatched junction nucleotides: 5. The CDR3 spans 14 residues. Germline assignment: CDR1 ENHRY and CDR2 SYGVKD. CDR3 in amino acids: CAIRGQGAMYGYTF. The CDR3 region has the DNA TGTGCCATCAGAGGACAGGGGGCTATGTATGGCTACACCTTC.

The gene calls are TRBV7-2 and TRBJ2-7; possibly TRBD2 for D (5 bases). The CDR3 runs 15 residues. CDR1 SGHTA and CDR2 FQGNSA come from the germline V gene. Trimming stripped 3 bases from V and 2 bases from J, with 14 bases between. The CDR3 bases are TGTGCCAGCAGCTTGGCGCCCGGGGTAACCTACGAGCAGTACTTC. Its protein product is CASSLAPGVTYEQYF.

This clone occurred once. The gene calls are TRBV19 and TRBJ2-5; maybe TRBD1 (6 bases). CDR1 is LNHDA and CDR2 is SQIVND in the germline V gene (reference sequence). This CDR3 region has 13 residues. With 5 bases removed from V and 5 bases from J, the gap between germline ends came to 12 bases. CDR3 DNA: TGTGCCAGTAGTCCCGGACAGACCGAGACCCAGTACTTC. Its protein product is CASSPGQTETQYF. The full variable domain, rest sourced from reference TRBV19 and TRBJ2-5, is DGGITQSPKYLFRKEGQNVTLSCEQNLNHDAMYWYRQDPGQGLRLIYYSQIVNDFQKGDIAEGYSVSREKKESFPLTVTSAQKNPTAFYLCASSPGQTETQYFGPGTRLLVL.

The chain joins TRBV7-6 to TRBJ2-7, with D tentatively TRBD1 or TRBD2 (5 bases each). The CDR3 has 15 residues. Deletions cut 6 bases from V and 3 bases from J, with 18 bases between. Germline lookup yields CDR1 SGHVS and CDR2 FNYEAQ. This chain's CDR3 is CASSPTGTAIYEQYF. DNA of the CDR3: TGTGCCAGCAGTCCGACCGGGACCGCGATCTACGAGCAGTACTTC. Complete variable domain (other parts from reference TRBV7-6 and TRBJ2-7): GAGVSQSPRYKVTKRGQDVALRCDPISGHVSLYWYRQALGQGPEFLTYFNYEAQQDKSGLPNDRFSAERPEGSISTLTIQRTEQRDSAMYRCASSPTGTAIYEQYFGPGTRLTVT.

The chain links TRBV9 to TRBJ2-7; TRBD2 agrees at 11 bases. The germline gives CDR1 SGDLS, CDR2 YYNGEE. This CDR3 spans 15 amino acids. The trim removed 4 bases at V and 7 bases at J, leaving 10 bases unmatched. CDR3 sequence reads: CASSPRILAGEEQYF. Written as DNA, the CDR3 is TGTGCCAGCAGCCCACGAATACTAGCGGGGGAGGAGCAGTACTTC.

The chain combines TRBV19 with TRBJ2-3; tentative D call: TRBD1 (6 bases). The V end was cut by 3 bases, the J end by 0 bases, with 19 bases between. Germline lookup yields CDR1 LNHDA and CDR2 SQIVND (reference sequence). There are 18 residues in the CDR3. The CDR3 region is CASSMARGIPPSTDTQYF. Here the CDR3 DNA reads TGTGCCAGTAGTATGGCCAGGGGCATCCCCCCTAGCACAGATACGCAGTATTTT. Variable domain in full (rest from reference TRBV19 and TRBJ2-3): DGGITQSPKYLFRKEGQNVTLSCEQNLNHDAMYWYRQDPGQGLRLIYYSQIVNDFQKGDIAEGYSVSREKKESFPLTVTSAQKNPTAFYLCASSMARGIPPSTDTQYFGPGTRLTVL.

Turning to this clone: Different DNA sequences within this sample yield the same CDR3. The chain is built from TRBV7-2 and TRBJ1-2; 7 bases match TRBD1. Germline trimming cut 0 bases from V and 7 bases from J; bases unmatched to any gene: 2. The germline V gene encodes CDR1 SGHTA and CDR2 FQGNSA. The CDR3 has 13 residues. The CDR3 nucleotides read TGTGCCAGCAGCTTAGCATCAGGGGGTGGCTACACCTTC. The encoded protein is CASSLASGGGYTF.

V and J are TRBV7-2 and TRBJ2-7; TRBD1 matches 9 bases. The CDR3 is made up of 15 amino acids. V shed 4 bases and J 2 bases; nucleotides not matched to a gene: 6. Germline V CDR1 and CDR2: SGHTA, FQGNSA. CDR3 DNA sequence: TGTGCCAGCAGCTGGGGACAGGGACTTACCTACGAGCAGTACTTC. Translation: CASSWGQGLTYEQYF.